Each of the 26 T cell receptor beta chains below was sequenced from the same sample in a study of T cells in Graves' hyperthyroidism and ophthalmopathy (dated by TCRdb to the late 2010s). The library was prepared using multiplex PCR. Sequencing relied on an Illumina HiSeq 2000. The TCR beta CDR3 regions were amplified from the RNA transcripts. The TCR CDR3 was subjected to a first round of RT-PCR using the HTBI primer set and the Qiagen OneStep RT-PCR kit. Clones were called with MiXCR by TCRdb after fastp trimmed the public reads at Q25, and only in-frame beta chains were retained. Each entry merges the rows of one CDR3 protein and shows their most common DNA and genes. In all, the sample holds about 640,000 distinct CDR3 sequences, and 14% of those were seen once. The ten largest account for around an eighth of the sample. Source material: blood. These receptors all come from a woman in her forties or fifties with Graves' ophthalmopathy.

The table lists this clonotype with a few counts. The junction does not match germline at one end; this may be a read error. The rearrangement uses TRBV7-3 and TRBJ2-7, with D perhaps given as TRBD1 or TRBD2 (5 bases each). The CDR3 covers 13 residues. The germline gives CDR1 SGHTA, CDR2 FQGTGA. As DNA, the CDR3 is TGTGCCACCAGCCCGGGGACCATCTACGAGCAGTACTTC. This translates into CATSPGTIYEQYF.

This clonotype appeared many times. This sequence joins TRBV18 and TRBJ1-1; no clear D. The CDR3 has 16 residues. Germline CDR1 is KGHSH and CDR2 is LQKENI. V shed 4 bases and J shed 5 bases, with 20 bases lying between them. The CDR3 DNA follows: TGTGCCAGCTCACTCAACCATTGGGGTCACGAGACTGAAGCTTTCTTT. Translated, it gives CASSLNHWGHETEAFF.

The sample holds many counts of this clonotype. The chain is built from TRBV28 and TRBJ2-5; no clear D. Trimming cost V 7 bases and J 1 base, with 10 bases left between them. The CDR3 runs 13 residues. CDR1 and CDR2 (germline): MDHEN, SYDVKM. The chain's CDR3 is CASKESVQETQYF. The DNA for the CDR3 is TGTGCCAGCAAAGAGTCGGTCCAAGAGACCCAGTACTTC.

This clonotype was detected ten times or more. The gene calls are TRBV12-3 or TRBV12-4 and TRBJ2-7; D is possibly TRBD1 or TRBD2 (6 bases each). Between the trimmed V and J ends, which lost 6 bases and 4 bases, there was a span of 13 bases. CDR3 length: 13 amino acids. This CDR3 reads CASREGGTYEQYF. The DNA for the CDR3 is TGTGCCAGCAGGGAAGGGGGGACTTACGAGCAGTACTTC.

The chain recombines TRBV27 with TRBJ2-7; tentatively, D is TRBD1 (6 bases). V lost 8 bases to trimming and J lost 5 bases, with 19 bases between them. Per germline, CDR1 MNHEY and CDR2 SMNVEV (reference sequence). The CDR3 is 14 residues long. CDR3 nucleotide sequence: TGTGCCAGCGGTCCTCGTAACAGGGTGGACGAGCAGTACTTC. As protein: CASGPRNRVDEQYF.

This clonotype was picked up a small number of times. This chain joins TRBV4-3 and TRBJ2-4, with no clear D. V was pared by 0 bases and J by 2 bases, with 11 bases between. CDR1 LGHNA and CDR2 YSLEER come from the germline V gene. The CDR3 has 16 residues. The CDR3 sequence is CASSQDVRKTKNIQYF. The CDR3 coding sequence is TGCGCCAGCAGCCAAGATGTGAGGAAAACCAAAAACATTCAGTACTTC.

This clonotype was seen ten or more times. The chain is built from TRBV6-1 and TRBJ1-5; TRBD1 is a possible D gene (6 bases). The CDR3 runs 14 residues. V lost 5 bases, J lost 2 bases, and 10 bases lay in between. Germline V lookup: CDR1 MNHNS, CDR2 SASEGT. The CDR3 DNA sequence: TGTGCCAGCAGTACAGGGACGGGCAATCAGCCCCAGCATTTT. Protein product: CASSTGTGNQPQHF.

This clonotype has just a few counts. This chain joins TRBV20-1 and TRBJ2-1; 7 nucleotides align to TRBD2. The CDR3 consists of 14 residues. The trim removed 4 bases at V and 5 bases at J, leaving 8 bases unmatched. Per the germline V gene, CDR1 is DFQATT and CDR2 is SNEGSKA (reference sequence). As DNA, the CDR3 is TGCAGTGCTAACACTCTTCGGGGGGACAATGAGCAGTTCTTC. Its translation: CSANTLRGDNEQFF.

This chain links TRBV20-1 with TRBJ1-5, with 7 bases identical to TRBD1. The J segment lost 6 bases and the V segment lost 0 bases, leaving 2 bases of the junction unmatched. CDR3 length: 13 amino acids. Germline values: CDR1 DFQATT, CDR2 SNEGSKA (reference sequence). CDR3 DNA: TGCAGTGCTAGAGACACAGGGGCTCAGCCCCAGCATTTT. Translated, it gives CSARDTGAQPQHF.

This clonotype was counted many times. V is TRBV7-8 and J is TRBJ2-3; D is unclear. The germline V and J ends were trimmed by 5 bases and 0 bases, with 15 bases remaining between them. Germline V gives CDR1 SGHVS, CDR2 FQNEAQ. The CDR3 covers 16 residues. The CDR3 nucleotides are TGTGCCAGCAGCCCACTTGGCGCGTGGAGCACAGATACGCAGTATTTT. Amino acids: CASSPLGAWSTDTQYF.

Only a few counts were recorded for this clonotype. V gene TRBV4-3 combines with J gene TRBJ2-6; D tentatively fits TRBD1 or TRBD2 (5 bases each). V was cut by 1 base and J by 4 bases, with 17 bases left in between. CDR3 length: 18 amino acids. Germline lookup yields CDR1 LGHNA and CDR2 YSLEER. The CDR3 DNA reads TGCGCCAGCAGCCAAGTTGGGGCAGGACTGGGGGGGGCCAACGTCCTGACTTTC. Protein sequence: CASSQVGAGLGGANVLTF.

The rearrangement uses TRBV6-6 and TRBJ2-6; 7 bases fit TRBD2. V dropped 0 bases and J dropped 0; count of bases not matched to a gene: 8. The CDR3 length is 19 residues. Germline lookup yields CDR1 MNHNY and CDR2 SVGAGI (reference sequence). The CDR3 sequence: CASSYSVLAVVSGANVLTF. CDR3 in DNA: TGTGCCAGCAGTTACTCTGTTCTAGCGGTAGTCTCTGGGGCCAACGTCCTGACTTTC.

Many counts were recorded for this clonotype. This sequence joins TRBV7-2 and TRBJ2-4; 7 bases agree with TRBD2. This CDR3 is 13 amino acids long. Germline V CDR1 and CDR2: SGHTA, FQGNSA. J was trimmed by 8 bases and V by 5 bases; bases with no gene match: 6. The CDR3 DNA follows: TGTGCCAGCAGCACCGGACTAGGAGACATTCAGTACTTC. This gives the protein CASSTGLGDIQYF. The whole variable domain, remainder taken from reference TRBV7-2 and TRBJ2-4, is GAGVSQSPSNKVTEKGKDVELRCDPISGHTALYWYRQSLGQGLEFLIYFQGNSAPDKSGLPSDRFSAERTGGSVSTLTIQRTQQEDSAVYLCASSTGLGDIQYFGAGTRLSVL.

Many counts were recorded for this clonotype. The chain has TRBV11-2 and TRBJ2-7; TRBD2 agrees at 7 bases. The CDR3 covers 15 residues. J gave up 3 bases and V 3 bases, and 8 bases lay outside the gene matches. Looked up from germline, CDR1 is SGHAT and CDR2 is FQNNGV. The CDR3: CASSFGRAQHYEQYF. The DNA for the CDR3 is TGTGCCAGCAGCTTTGGGAGGGCCCAACACTACGAGCAGTACTTC.

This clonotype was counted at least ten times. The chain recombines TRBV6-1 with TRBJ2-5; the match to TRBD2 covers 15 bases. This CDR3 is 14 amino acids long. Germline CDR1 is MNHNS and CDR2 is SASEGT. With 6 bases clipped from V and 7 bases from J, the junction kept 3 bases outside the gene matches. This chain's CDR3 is CASSGLAGGGTQYF. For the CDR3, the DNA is TGTGCCAGCAGCGGACTAGCGGGAGGGGGGACCCAGTACTTC.

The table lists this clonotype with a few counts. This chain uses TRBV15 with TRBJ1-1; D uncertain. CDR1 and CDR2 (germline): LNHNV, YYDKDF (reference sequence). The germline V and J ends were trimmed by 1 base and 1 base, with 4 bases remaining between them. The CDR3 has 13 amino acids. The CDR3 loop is CATSRVENTEAFF. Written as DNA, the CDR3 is TGTGCCACCAGCAGAGTAGAGAACACTGAAGCTTTCTTT.

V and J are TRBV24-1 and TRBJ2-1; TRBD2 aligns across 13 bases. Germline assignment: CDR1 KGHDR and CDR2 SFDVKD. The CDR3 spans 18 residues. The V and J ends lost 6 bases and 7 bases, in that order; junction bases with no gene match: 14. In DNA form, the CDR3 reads TGTGCCACCAGTCCCAACCCCCGGACTAGCGGGAGATTAAATGAGCAGTTCTTC. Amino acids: CATSPNPRTSGRLNEQFF.

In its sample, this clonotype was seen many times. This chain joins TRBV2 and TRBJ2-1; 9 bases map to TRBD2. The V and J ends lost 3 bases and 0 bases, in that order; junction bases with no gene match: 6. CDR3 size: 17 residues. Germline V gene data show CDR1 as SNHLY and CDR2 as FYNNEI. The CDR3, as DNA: TGTGCCAGCAGTGAGAATCTAGCGGGAAGCTCCTACAATGAGCAGTTCTTC. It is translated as CASSENLAGSSYNEQFF. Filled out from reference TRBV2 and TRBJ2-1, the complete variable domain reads EPEVTQTPSHQVTQMGQEVILRCVPISNHLYFYWYRQILGQKVEFLVSFYNNEISEKSEIFDDQFSVERPDGSNFTLKIRSTKLEDSAMYFCASSENLAGSSYNEQFFGPGTRLTVL.

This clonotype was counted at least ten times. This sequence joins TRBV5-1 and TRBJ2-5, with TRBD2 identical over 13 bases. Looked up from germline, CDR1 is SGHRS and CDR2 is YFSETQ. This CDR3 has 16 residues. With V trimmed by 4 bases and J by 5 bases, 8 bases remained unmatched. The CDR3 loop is CASSDGTSGTGETQYF. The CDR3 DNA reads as TGCGCCAGCAGCGACGGGACTAGCGGGACGGGGGAGACCCAGTACTTC.

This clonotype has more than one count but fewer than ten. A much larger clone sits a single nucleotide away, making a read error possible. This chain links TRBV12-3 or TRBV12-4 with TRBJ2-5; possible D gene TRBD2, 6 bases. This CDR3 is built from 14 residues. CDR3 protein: CASSFVGGQETQHF. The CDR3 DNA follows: TGTGCCAGCAGTTTCGTGGGGGGTCAAGAGACCCAGCACTTC.

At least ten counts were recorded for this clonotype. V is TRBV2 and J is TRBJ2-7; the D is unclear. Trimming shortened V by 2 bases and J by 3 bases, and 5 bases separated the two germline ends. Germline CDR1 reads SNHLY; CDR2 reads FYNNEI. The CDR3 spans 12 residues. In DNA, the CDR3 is TGTGCCAGCAGTGAAACCGGCTACGAGCAGTACTTC. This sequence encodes CASSETGYEQYF.

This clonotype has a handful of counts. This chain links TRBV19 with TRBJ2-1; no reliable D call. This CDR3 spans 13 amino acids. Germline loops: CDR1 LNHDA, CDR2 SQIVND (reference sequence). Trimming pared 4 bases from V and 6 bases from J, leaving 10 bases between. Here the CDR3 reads CASSSQVVNEQFF. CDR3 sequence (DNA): TGTGCCAGTAGTAGTCAGGTGGTCAATGAGCAGTTCTTC.

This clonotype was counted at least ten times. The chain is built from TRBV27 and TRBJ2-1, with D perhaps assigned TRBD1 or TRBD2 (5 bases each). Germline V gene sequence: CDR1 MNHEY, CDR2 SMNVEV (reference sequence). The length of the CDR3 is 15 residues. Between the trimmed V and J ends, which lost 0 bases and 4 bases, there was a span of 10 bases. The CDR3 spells CASSLSYGAYNEQFF. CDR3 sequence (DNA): TGTGCCAGCAGTTTATCGTACGGGGCTTACAATGAGCAGTTCTTC.

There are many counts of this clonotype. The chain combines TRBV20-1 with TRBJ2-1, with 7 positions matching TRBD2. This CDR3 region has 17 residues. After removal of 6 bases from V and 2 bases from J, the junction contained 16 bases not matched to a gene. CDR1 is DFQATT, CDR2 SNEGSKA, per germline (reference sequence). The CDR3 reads CSAPLLGGSGTYNEQFF. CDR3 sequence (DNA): TGCAGTGCCCCTCTCTTGGGCGGGAGTGGTACCTACAATGAGCAGTTCTTC.

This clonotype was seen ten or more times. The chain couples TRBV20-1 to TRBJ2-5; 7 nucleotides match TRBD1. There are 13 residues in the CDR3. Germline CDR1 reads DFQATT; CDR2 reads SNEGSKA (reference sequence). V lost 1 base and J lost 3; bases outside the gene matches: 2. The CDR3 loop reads CSARVGQKETQYF. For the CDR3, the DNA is TGCAGTGCTAGAGTGGGACAGAAAGAGACCCAGTACTTC.

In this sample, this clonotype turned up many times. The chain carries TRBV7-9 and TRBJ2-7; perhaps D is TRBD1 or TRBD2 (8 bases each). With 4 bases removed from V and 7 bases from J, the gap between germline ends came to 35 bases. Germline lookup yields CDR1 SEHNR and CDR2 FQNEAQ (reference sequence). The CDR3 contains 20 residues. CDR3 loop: CASSYPRRGRDSGIKGEQYF. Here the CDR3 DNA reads TGTGCCAGCAGCTACCCCCGCAGGGGGCGTGATAGCGGGATAAAGGGGGAGCAGTACTTC.